This section outlines one T cell receptor beta chain sequence together with its context. This sample is part of a study of blood T cell repertoires in COVID-19. Study details: Sites across the United States, Italy and Spain contributed samples from acute and convalescent COVID-19. Nucleic acid was either cDNA or gDNA, and it came from T cells, B-cell-depleted T cells, or PBMCs.

As handled by the study authors: Estimation of nucleated cell counts was performed using reference gene primer amplification. TCRdb's copy holds only in-frame clones and misses some; the assay was immunoSEQ multiplex PCR. V, J and clone size are taken as reported in that table, and D and trimming were inferred from the DNA itself. The sample records around 170,000 clones, 88% being singletons. The CDR3 loop spans 15 amino acids. Germline assignment: CDR1 ENHRY and CDR2 SYGVKD. The J segment lost 9 bases and the V segment lost 0 bases, leaving 5 bases of the junction unmatched. The receptor comes from a man aged 55 to 70 with acute or convalescent COVID-19. Sequenced material: peripheral blood. J is TRBJ1-6 and V is TRBV10-3; 7 bases match TRBD1. CDR3 amino acids: CAISESSQGGSPLHF. The CDR3 nucleotides are TGTGCCATCAGTGAGTCGAGCCAGGGGGGTTCACCCCTCCACTTT.